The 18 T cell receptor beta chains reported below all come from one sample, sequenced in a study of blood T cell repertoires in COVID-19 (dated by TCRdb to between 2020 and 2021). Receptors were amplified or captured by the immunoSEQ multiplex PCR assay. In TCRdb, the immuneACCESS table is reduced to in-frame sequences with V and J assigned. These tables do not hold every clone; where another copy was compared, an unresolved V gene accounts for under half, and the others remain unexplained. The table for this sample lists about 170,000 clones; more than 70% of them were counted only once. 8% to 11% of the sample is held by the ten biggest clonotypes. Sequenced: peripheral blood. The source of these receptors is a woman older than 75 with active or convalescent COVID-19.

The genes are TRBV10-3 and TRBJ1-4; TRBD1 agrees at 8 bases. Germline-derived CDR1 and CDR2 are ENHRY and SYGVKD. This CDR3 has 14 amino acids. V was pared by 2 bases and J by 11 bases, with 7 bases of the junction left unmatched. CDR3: CAISELGQGNKLFF. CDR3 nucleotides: TGTGCCATCAGTGAGCTAGGACAGGGAAATAAACTGTTTTTT.

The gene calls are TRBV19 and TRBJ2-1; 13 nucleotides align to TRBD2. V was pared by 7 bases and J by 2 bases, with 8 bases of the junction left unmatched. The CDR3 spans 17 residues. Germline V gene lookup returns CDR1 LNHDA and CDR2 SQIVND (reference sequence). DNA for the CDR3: TGTGCCAGTAAACTAGCGGGAGGGAAGGGCCCCTACAATGAGCAGTTCTTC. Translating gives CASKLAGGKGPYNEQFF.

In DNA, the CDR3 is TGCGCCAGCAGGTTTGTGGGAGGGCCCGATGAGCAGTTCTTC. Residues: CASRFVGGPDEQFF. The chain combines TRBV5-1 with TRBJ2-1; TRBD2 aligns across 7 bases. The J segment lost 8 bases and the V segment lost 5 bases, leaving 10 bases of the junction unmatched. Germline V gives CDR1 SGHRS, CDR2 YFSETQ. CDR3 size: 14 residues.

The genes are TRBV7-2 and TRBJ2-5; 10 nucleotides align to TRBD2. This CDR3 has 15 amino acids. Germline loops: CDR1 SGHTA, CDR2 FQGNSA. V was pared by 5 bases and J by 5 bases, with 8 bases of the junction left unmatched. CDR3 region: CASSQGGTSVETQYF. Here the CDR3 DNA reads TGTGCCAGCAGCCAAGGGGGGACTAGCGTGGAGACCCAGTACTTC.

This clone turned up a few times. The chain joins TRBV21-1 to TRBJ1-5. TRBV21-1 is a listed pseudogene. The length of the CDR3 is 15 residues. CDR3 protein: CASSKDSKADQPQHF. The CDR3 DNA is TGTGCCAGCAGCAAAGACTCCAAGGCGGATCAGCCCCAGCATTTT.

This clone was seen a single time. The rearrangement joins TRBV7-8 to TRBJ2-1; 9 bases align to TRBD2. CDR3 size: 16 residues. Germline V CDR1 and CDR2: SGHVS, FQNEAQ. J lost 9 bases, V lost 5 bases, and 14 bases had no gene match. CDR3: CASSQLAGTSLTEQFF. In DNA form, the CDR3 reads TGTGCCAGCAGCCAGTTGGCCGGGACTAGCCTCACTGAGCAGTTCTTC.

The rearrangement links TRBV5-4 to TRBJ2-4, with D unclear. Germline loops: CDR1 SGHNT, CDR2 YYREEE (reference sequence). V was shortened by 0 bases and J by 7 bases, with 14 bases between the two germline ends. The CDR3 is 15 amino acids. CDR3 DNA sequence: TGTGCCAGCAGCTTGGAGCCCACGCCACGGAACATTCAGTACTTC. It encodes CASSLEPTPRNIQYF.

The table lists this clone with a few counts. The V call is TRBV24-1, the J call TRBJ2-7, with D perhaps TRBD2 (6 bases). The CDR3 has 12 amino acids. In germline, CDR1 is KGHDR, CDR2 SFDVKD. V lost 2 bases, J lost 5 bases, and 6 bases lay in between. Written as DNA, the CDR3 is TGTGCCACCAGTGATTGGGGGGACGAGCAGTACTTC. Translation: CATSDWGDEQYF.

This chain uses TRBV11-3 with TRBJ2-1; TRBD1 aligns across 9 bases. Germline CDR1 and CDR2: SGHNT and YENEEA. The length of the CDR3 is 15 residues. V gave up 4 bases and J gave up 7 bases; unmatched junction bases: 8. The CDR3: CASSSPGQGSNEQFF. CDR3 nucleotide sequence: TGTGCCAGCAGCTCGCCCGGACAGGGGTCAAATGAGCAGTTCTTC.

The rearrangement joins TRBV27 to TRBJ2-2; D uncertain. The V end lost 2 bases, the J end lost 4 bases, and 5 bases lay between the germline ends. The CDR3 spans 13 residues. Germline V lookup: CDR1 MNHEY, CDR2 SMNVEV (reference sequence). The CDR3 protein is CASSLPGTGELFF. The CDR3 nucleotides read TGTGCCAGCAGTTTACCGGGCACCGGGGAGCTGTTTTTT.

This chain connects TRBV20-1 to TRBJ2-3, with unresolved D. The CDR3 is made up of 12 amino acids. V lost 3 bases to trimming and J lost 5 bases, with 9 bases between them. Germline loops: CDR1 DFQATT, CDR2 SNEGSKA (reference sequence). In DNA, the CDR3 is TGCAGTGCTAGTCTTGTATTAGATACGCAGTATTTT. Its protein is CSASLVLDTQYF.

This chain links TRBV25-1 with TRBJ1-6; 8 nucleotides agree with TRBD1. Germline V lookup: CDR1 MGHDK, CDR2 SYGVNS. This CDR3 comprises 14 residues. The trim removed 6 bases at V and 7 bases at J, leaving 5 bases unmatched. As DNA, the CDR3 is TGTGCCAGCAGACTAGGGACAGGAAATTCACCCCTCCACTTT. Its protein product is CASRLGTGNSPLHF.

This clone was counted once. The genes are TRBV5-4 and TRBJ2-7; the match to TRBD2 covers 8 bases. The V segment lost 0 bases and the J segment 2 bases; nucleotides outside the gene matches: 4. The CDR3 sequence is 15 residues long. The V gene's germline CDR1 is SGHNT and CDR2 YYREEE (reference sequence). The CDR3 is CASSLGPAGAYEQYF. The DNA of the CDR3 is TGTGCCAGCAGCTTGGGGCCAGCGGGAGCCTACGAGCAGTACTTC.

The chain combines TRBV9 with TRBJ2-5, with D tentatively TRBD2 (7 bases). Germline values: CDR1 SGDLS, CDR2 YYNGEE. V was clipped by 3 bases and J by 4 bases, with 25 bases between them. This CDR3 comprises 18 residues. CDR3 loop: CASSAGAFPVGGLETQYF. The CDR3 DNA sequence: TGTGCCAGCAGCGCAGGGGCCTTTCCGGTGGGAGGGTTAGAGACCCAGTACTTC.

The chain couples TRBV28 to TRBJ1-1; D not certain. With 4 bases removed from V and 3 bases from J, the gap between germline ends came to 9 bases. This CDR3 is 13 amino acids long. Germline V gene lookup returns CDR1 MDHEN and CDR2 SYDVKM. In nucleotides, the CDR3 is TGTGCCAGCAGTTCAGGTTTTGACACTGAAGCTTTCTTT. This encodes CASSSGFDTEAFF.

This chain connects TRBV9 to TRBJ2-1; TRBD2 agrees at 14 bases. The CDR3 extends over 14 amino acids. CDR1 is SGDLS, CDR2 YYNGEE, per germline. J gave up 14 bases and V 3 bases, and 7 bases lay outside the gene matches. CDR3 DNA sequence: TGTGCCAGCAGCGGATCCGGGACTAGCGGGAGTAAGTTCTTC. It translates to CASSGSGTSGSKFF.

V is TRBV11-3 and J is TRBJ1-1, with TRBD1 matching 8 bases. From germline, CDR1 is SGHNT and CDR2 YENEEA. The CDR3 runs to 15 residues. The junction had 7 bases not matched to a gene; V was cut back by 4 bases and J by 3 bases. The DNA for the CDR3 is TGTGCCAGCAGCTCCCGGACAGGGAGAGACACTGAAGCTTTCTTT. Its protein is CASSSRTGRDTEAFF.

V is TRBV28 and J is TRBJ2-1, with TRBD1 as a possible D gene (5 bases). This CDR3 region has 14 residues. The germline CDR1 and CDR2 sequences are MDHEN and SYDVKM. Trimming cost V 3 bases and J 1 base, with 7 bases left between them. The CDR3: CASSFRVSYNEQFF. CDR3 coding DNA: TGTGCCAGCAGTTTCAGGGTTTCCTACAATGAGCAGTTCTTC.